One and the same sample provided the 3 T cell receptor beta chains below, sequenced in a study of blood T cell repertoires in COVID-19. Sequencing was performed with immunoSEQ multiplex PCR; in TCRdb, only in-frame clones are kept and a portion is missing. Of roughly 80,000 clones in the sample, roughly 76% were seen once. The sample was peripheral blood. Receptors were obtained from a man in his 70s with active or convalescent COVID-19.

The chain carries TRBV2 and TRBJ1-5; TRBD1 might be the D (5 bases). The CDR3 has 14 amino acids. Germline CDR1 is SNHLY and CDR2 is FYNNEI. V dropped 4 bases and J dropped 7 bases, with 14 bases sitting between them. CDR3 protein: CASSGQKGDQPQHF. The CDR3 region has the DNA TGTGCCAGCAGTGGACAGAAAGGTGACCAGCCCCAGCATTTT.

This chain uses TRBV28 with TRBJ1-1, with D unresolved. CDR3 length equals 15 residues. Trimming left V 9 bases short and J 1 base short, with 18 bases between. Germline loops: CDR1 MDHEN, CDR2 SYDVKM. The CDR3 protein is CASSDPPIENTEAFF. The CDR3 DNA reads TGTGCCAGTAGCGACCCCCCGATCGAGAACACTGAAGCTTTCTTT.

This chain joins TRBV7-8 and TRBJ2-5; tentative D call: TRBD2 (5 bases). Germline V gene sequence: CDR1 SGHVS, CDR2 FQNEAQ. V shed 7 bases and J shed 5 bases, with 20 bases lying between them. The length of the CDR3 is 15 residues. Here the CDR3 DNA reads TGTGCCAGCACTGGAGCCGGGAAAATAGGGGAGACCCAGTACTTC. It encodes CASTGAGKIGETQYF. Together with reference TRBV7-8 and TRBJ2-5, the CDR3 gives the full variable domain: GAGVSQSPRYKVAKRGQDVALRCDPISGHVSLFWYQQALGQGPEFLTYFQNEAQLDKSGLPSDRFFAERPEGSVSTLKIQRTQQEDSAVYLCASTGAGKIGETQYFGPGTRLLVL.